This TCR beta chain was recorded in a study of metastatic and nonmetastatic thyroid tumors. Study context: Across blood and tumor or nodule tissue, repertoires from malignant and benign thyroid patients were compared with one another.

The table lists this clone with many counts. Its specificity is unknown. All patients were untreated before thyroid surgery. CDR3 length equals 15 residues. Trimming left V 6 bases short and J 0 bases short, with 12 bases between. Germline V gene lookup returns CDR1 MNHNS and CDR2 SASEGT. Original handling: Between-group CDR3 differences, defined by clinicopathological status, yielded a distant-metastasis classifier for papillary thyroid cancer. Using MiXCR, TCRdb reanalyzed the PCR reads. TCRdb, not the original authors, processed these V and J calls. The profile shows tens of thousands of clones, 15% of them singletons. General study points: It was reported that TCR beta diversity was significantly higher in malignant thyroid tumors than benign nodules, in blood and tumor.

This receptor was taken from a male donor with papillary thyroid cancer or a benign thyroid nodule (not recorded which). Some clones in this sample may be carry-over from other donors' samples. This chain joins TRBV6-1 and TRBJ1-5; no definite D call. Sequencing used blood. CDR3 sequence: CASRHTDFSNQPQHF. CDR3 sequence (DNA): TGTGCCAGCAGGCATACGGATTTTAGCAATCAGCCCCAGCATTTT.